Each of the 18 T cell receptor beta chains below was sequenced from the same sample in a study of T cell responses to AZD1222 COVID-19 vaccine. Measured with immunoSEQ multiplex PCR; TCRdb has only the in-frame clones, and not every one. This sample carries around 88,000 clones, roughly 87% of them seen once, and the ten largest clones take approximately 6.3%. Sequencing was performed on peripheral blood, taken on day 0 of AZD1222 vaccination. The receptors derive from an adult in good health.

The rearrangement links TRBV29-1 to TRBJ1-6, with D maybe TRBD1 (5 bases). The V gene's germline CDR1 is SQVTM and CDR2 ANQGSEA. Trimming removed 7 bases from V and 7 bases from J, with 14 bases in between. The CDR3 contains 13 residues. The CDR3 nucleotides read TGCAGCGCCAGGGACGGAAGGAATTCACCCCTCCACTTT. This codes for CSARDGRNSPLHF.

The J gene is TRBJ1-1, the V gene TRBV5-5, with D tentatively TRBD1 (5 bases). Germline CDR1 is SGHKS and CDR2 is YYEKEE (reference sequence). The CDR3 runs to 13 residues. The V end was cut by 5 bases, the J end by 0 bases, with 8 bases between. CDR3 DNA: TGTGCCAGCAGGGGGGGATTGAACACTGAAGCTTTCTTT. Translation: CASRGGLNTEAFF.

This chain links TRBV28 with TRBJ1-4; 7 nucleotides agree with TRBD1. The CDR3 spans 14 residues. CDR1 is MDHEN and CDR2 is SYDVKM in the germline V gene. The V segment lost 5 bases and the J segment 7 bases; nucleotides outside the gene matches: 7. The CDR3 DNA follows: TGTGCCAGCAGTACAGGGGCGCGGGTTGAAAAACTGTTTTTT. Protein: CASSTGARVEKLFF.

The chain combines TRBV6-2 or TRBV6-3 with TRBJ1-2; D is ambiguous. Germline V gene sequence: CDR1 MNHEY, CDR2 SVGEGT. V was cut by 0 bases and J by 8 bases, with 7 bases left in between. The CDR3 totals 12 residues. CDR3 DNA: TGTGCCAGCAGTTACTCACCCCCAGGCTACACCTTC. Amino acids: CASSYSPPGYTF.

The chain has TRBV28 and TRBJ1-1; D is possibly TRBD1 (6 bases). The germline CDR1 and CDR2 sequences are MDHEN and SYDVKM. The CDR3 has 13 amino acids. V lost 5 bases, J lost 8 bases, and 15 bases lay in between. CDR3 protein: CASSPGDKGEAFF. The CDR3 DNA follows: TGTGCCAGCAGTCCGGGGGACAAAGGGGAAGCTTTCTTT. Complete variable domain (other parts from reference TRBV28 and TRBJ1-1): DVKVTQSSRYLVKRTGEKVFLECVQDMDHENMFWYRQDPGLGLRLIYFSYDVKMKEKGDIPEGYSVSREKKERFSLILESASTNQTSMYLCASSPGDKGEAFFGQGTRLTVV.

This sequence joins TRBV27 and TRBJ1-1; no definite D call. V lost 6 bases to trimming and J lost 0 bases, with 8 bases between them. Per the germline V gene, CDR1 is MNHEY and CDR2 is SMNVEV (reference sequence). CDR3 length: 13 amino acids. CDR3 sequence: CASRGGMNTEAFF. The DNA of the CDR3 is TGTGCCAGCAGGGGCGGAATGAACACTGAAGCTTTCTTT.

This clone occurred once. The chain combines TRBV18 with TRBJ2-5; tentative D call: TRBD2 (5 bases). The V gene lost 3 bases and the J gene lost 1 base, with 12 bases spanning the gap. From germline, CDR1 is KGHSH and CDR2 LQKENI. The CDR3 is 15 residues long. This chain's CDR3 is CASSPGGRSQETQYF. CDR3 DNA: TGTGCCAGCTCACCGGGCGGGCGGTCCCAAGAGACCCAGTACTTC.

The CDR3 here is CASSLSGGGRAKNIQYF. Written as DNA, the CDR3 is TGTGCCAGCAGCCTATCCGGGGGAGGGAGGGCCAAAAACATTCAGTACTTC. This chain links TRBV5-4 with TRBJ2-4; 7 nucleotides line up with TRBD2. The ends lost 4 bases at V and 1 base at J; junction bases unmatched: 11. There are 17 residues in the CDR3. CDR1 is SGHNT, CDR2 YYREEE, per germline (reference sequence). The full variable domain, in which reference TRBV5-4 and TRBJ2-4 provide the parts outside the CDR3, is ETGVTQSPTHLIKTRGQQVTLRCSSQSGHNTVSWYQQALGQGPQFIFQYYREEENGRGNFPPRFSGLQFPNYSSELNVNALELDDSALYLCASSLSGGGRAKNIQYFGAGTRLSVL.

This clone was found once. CDR3 in DNA: TGTGCCAGCAGTTACGGAAGGGACAGGGGGCTCGTGGCCTACGAGCAGTACTTC. As protein: CASSYGRDRGLVAYEQYF. The chain joins TRBV6-2 or TRBV6-3 to TRBJ2-7, with TRBD1 matching 12 bases. The trim removed 2 bases at V and 2 bases at J, leaving 10 bases unmatched. Germline V gives CDR1 MNHEY, CDR2 SVGEGT. This CDR3 spans 18 amino acids.

This clone was seen a handful of times. The gene calls are TRBV5-5 and TRBJ2-7, with a tentative D call TRBD1 (5 bases). V was clipped by 3 bases and J by 2 bases, with 15 bases between them. Germline V lookup: CDR1 SGHKS, CDR2 YYEKEE (reference sequence). The CDR3 is 15 amino acids. CDR3 DNA sequence: TGTGCCAGCAGCTCCCGCTGGGGCCTCCCCTACGAGCAGTACTTC. Amino acid sequence: CASSSRWGLPYEQYF.

J is TRBJ2-7 and V is TRBV7-3; D is possibly TRBD2 (6 bases). The V end was cut by 5 bases, the J end by 2 bases, with 16 bases between. This CDR3 has 15 amino acids. Germline values: CDR1 SGHTA, CDR2 FQGTGA. CDR3 coding DNA: TGTGCCAGCAGCCTGGGCGGCGGGGCGACCTACGAGCAGTACTTC. Translating it yields CASSLGGGATYEQYF.

The rearrangement uses TRBV7-2 and TRBJ1-3, with D perhaps matching TRBD1 (5 bases). The germline V gene has CDR1 SGHTA and CDR2 FQGNSA. This CDR3 spans 13 amino acids. With 4 bases removed from V and 5 bases from J, the gap between germline ends came to 9 bases. The CDR3 protein is CASSSGRRNTIYF. The CDR3 DNA follows: TGTGCCAGCAGCTCGGGACGGAGAAACACCATATATTTT.

This chain uses TRBV12-3 or TRBV12-4 with TRBJ1-2; D ambiguous. The CDR3 is 13 residues long. Trimming cost V 3 bases and J 2 bases, with 7 bases left between them. CDR3 in amino acids: CASSFTPNYGYTF. DNA of the CDR3: TGTGCCAGCAGTTTTACACCGAACTATGGCTACACCTTC.

The CDR3 DNA reads as TGCGCCAGCAGCTTGGCCGGAAGCGGGGCCACCCGGCGCTCCTACGAGCAGTACTTC. Translating it yields CASSLAGSGATRRSYEQYF. The V gene is TRBV5-1, the J gene TRBJ2-7; 7 positions match TRBD2. The junction had 15 bases not matched to a gene; V was cut back by 0 bases and J by 0 bases. The CDR3 is 19 residues long. CDR1 SGHRS and CDR2 YFSETQ come from the germline V gene.

The chain joins TRBV10-3 to TRBJ1-2; weak D call: TRBD1 (5 bases). The germline gives CDR1 ENHRY, CDR2 SYGVKD. CDR3 size: 15 residues. Trimming took off 3 bases at V and 8 bases at J, with 19 bases between the two ends. The CDR3 spells CAISESVDSSLGYTF. The CDR3 DNA sequence: TGTGCCATCAGTGAAAGTGTCGACAGCAGCCTAGGCTACACCTTC.

This clone was recorded a few times. The V call is TRBV5-1, the J call TRBJ2-2; 7 bases line up with TRBD1. This CDR3 region has 14 residues. V lost 7 bases, J lost 2 bases, and 5 bases stayed unmatched. Germline V gene lookup returns CDR1 SGHRS and CDR2 YFSETQ. CDR3 sequence: CASLRDSNTGELFF. CDR3 nucleotide sequence: TGCGCCAGCCTCCGGGACAGTAACACCGGGGAGCTGTTTTTT.

The V gene is TRBV27, the J gene TRBJ2-7; maybe TRBD2 (6 bases). The CDR3 totals 13 residues. V was shortened by 3 bases and J by 8 bases, with 14 bases between the two germline ends. Germline V CDR1 and CDR2: MNHEY, SMNVEV (reference sequence). CDR3 nucleotides: TGTGCCAGCAGTTTGAACGGGAGAAGTAAGCAGTACTTC. Its protein product is CASSLNGRSKQYF.

The chain links TRBV29-1 to TRBJ2-3, with 7 bases matching TRBD1. The CDR3 runs 16 residues. V was pared by 6 bases and J by 3 bases, with 15 bases of the junction left unmatched. The germline CDR1 and CDR2 sequences are SQVTM and ANQGSEA. Here the CDR3 DNA reads TGCAGCGTCGAAAAGGTGGGGCAGGGGGTAACAGATACGCAGTATTTT. The encoded protein is CSVEKVGQGVTDTQYF.